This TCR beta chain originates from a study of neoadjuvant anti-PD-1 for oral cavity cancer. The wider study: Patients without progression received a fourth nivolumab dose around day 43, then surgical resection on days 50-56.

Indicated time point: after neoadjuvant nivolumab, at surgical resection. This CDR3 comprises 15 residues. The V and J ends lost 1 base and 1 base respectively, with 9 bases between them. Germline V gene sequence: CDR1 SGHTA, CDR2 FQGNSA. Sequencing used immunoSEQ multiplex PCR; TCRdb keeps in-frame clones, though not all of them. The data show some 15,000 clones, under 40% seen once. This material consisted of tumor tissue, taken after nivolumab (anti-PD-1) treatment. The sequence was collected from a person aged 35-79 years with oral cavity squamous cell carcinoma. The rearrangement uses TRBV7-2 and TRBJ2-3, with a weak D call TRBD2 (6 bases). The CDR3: CASSLVASGTDTQYF. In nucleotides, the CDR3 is TGTGCCAGCAGCTTAGTGGCTAGCGGCACAGATACGCAGTATTTT.